One sample yielded the 15 T cell receptor beta chains listed below, sequenced in a study of T cell responses to AZD1222 COVID-19 vaccine. Method: immunoSEQ multiplex PCR; TCRdb's copy keeps in-frame clones and lacks some. The table includes about 140,000 clones, around 90% detected once. Sample: peripheral blood, taken on day 0 of AZD1222 vaccination. The receptors stem from an adult in good health.

The chain combines TRBV6-2 or TRBV6-3 with TRBJ1-2, with TRBD1 matching over 7 bases. V dropped 0 bases and J dropped 7; count of bases not matched to a gene: 14. The V gene's germline CDR1 is MNHEY and CDR2 SVGEGT. The CDR3 spans 17 residues. CDR3 amino acids: CASSYSIMRQGDPGYTF. The CDR3 DNA reads TGTGCCAGCAGTTACTCGATAATGCGGCAGGGGGATCCTGGCTACACCTTC.

The chain employs TRBV10-1 and TRBJ1-2; the D is unclear. V lost 3 bases and J lost 3, with 14 bases in between. This CDR3 is 15 amino acids long. Germline values: CDR1 WNHNN, CDR2 SYGVQD (reference sequence). CDR3 region: CASSDAIPQHYGYTF. The CDR3 DNA follows: TGCGCCAGCAGTGATGCCATCCCACAACACTATGGCTACACCTTC.

The chain links TRBV29-1 to TRBJ2-2; no clear D gene. V was clipped by 6 bases and J by 2 bases, with 13 bases between them. The germline gives CDR1 SQVTM, CDR2 ANQGSEA. CDR3 length equals 14 residues. The CDR3 here is CSVVTRTNTGELFF. CDR3 nucleotide sequence: TGCAGCGTCGTCACAAGAACAAACACCGGGGAGCTGTTTTTT.

V is TRBV7-8 and J is TRBJ2-2, with TRBD2 matching 12 bases. The CDR3 runs 20 residues. V shed 5 bases, J shed 8 bases, and the junction held 21 bases outside the gene matches. The germline V gene has CDR1 SGHVS and CDR2 FQNEAQ. The CDR3 is CASSHKDNRRLAGVSGELFF. The DNA for the CDR3 is TGTGCCAGCAGCCATAAAGATAACCGACGACTAGCGGGAGTTTCTGGGGAGCTGTTTTTT.

The chain joins TRBV6-1 to TRBJ2-3; perhaps D is TRBD1 or TRBD2 (5 bases each). The CDR3 extends over 15 amino acids. Germline-derived CDR1 and CDR2 are MNHNS and SASEGT. V was trimmed by 2 bases and J by 1 base, leaving 10 bases between them. The CDR3: CASSEFSGRTDTQYF. CDR3 sequence (DNA): TGTGCCAGCAGTGAATTCTCGGGGCGCACAGATACGCAGTATTTT.

This chain links TRBV5-4 with TRBJ1-1, with D perhaps TRBD1 (5 bases). The CDR3 sequence is 14 residues long. Deletions cut 4 bases from V and 0 bases from J, with 10 bases between. CDR1 SGHNT and CDR2 YYREEE come from the germline V gene (reference sequence). The CDR3 sequence: CASSKGGVNTEAFF. The CDR3, as DNA: TGTGCCAGCAGCAAGGGAGGGGTGAACACTGAAGCTTTCTTT.

In the case of this clone: Other DNA sequences within the sample encode an identical CDR3. This chain joins TRBV9 and TRBJ2-2; D gene ambiguous. Between the trimmed V and J ends, which lost 0 bases and 5 bases, there was a span of 5 bases. In germline, CDR1 is SGDLS, CDR2 YYNGEE. This CDR3 is built from 13 residues. The CDR3 loop is CASSVDLTGELFF. CDR3 nucleotides: TGTGCCAGCAGCGTAGACCTAACCGGGGAGCTGTTTTTT.

The genes are TRBV28 and TRBJ1-1; D unclear. Germline lookup yields CDR1 MDHEN and CDR2 SYDVKM. This CDR3 is built from 14 residues. V shed 10 bases and J shed 3 bases, with 18 bases lying between them. DNA of the CDR3: TGTGCCACCACCGGGTTCCCGGAGGACACTGAAGCTTTCTTT. Translation gives CATTGFPEDTEAFF. The entire variable domain, with the rest obtained from reference TRBV28 and TRBJ1-1, is as follows: DVKVTQSSRYLVKRTGEKVFLECVQDMDHENMFWYRQDPGLGLRLIYFSYDVKMKEKGDIPEGYSVSREKKERFSLILESASTNQTSMYLCATTGFPEDTEAFFGQGTRLTVV.

This rearrangement joins TRBV28 to TRBJ2-7; 9 nucleotides agree with TRBD2. The length of the CDR3 is 15 residues. Germline V gene sequence: CDR1 MDHEN, CDR2 SYDVKM. V was clipped by 4 bases and J by 2 bases; unmatched bases: 6. CDR3 sequence reads: CASSSIAGDAYEQYF. CDR3 bases: TGTGCCAGCAGTTCGATAGCGGGGGATGCCTACGAGCAGTACTTC.

The chain recombines TRBV4-1 with TRBJ1-4; D unclear. CDR3 size: 15 residues. CDR1 is MGHRA, CDR2 YSYEKL, per germline. V lost 3 bases and J 7 bases, leaving 15 bases between the germline ends. The CDR3 DNA is TGCGCCAGCAGCCACCCGGAAGCGGGTAGTGAAAAACTGTTTTTT. Translating it yields CASSHPEAGSEKLFF.

This chain joins TRBV27 and TRBJ2-7; no reliable D call. The germline V gene has CDR1 MNHEY and CDR2 SMNVEV (reference sequence). CDR3 length equals 13 residues. V lost 5 bases and J lost 3, with 11 bases in between. The CDR3 DNA follows: TGTGCCAGCAGTATCCGACGGAACTACGAGCAGTACTTC. It encodes CASSIRRNYEQYF.

The CDR3 nucleotides are TGTGCCAGCAGCTTAATCCTAGCGGGAGGGAGAGGGAGCACAGATACGCAGTATTTT. Protein: CASSLILAGGRGSTDTQYF. V is TRBV7-9 and J is TRBJ2-3; 12 positions agree with TRBD2. J lost 0 bases, V lost 2 bases, and 9 bases had no gene match. The germline V gene has CDR1 SEHNR and CDR2 FQNEAQ (reference sequence). This CDR3 is built from 19 residues.

V gene TRBV18 combines with J gene TRBJ1-2, with 12 positions matching TRBD1. The ends lost 4 bases at V and 3 bases at J; junction bases unmatched: 6. The CDR3 has 16 amino acids. Looked up from germline, CDR1 is KGHSH and CDR2 is LQKENI. CDR3 DNA: TGTGCCAGCTCACGTCCCGGGACAGGGGGCGACTATGGCTACACCTTC. Residues: CASSRPGTGGDYGYTF.

The chain uses TRBV19 and TRBJ1-5; D is unresolved. The CDR3 sequence is 13 residues long. Germline CDR1 is LNHDA and CDR2 is SQIVND (reference sequence). V lost 3 bases and J lost 5, with 8 bases in between. Here the CDR3 DNA reads TGTGCCAGTAGTATGACCGCAGATCAGCCCCAGCATTTT. Translating gives CASSMTADQPQHF.

This clone was detected a few times. This rearrangement joins TRBV5-1 to TRBJ2-2; D might be TRBD1 (6 bases). The CDR3 consists of 16 residues. The germline V and J ends were trimmed by 8 bases and 0 bases, with 17 bases remaining between them. Germline V gene lookup returns CDR1 SGHRS and CDR2 YFSETQ. CDR3 sequence reads: CASYALGAANTGELFF. In DNA, the CDR3 is TGCGCCAGTTACGCCTTGGGGGCCGCGAACACCGGGGAGCTGTTTTTT.